Listed below are T cell receptor beta chains from one sample, sequenced in a study of blood T cell repertoires in COVID-19. TCRdb keeps only in-frame clones here, not all; method: immunoSEQ multiplex PCR. The repertoire consists of 300,000 to 400,000 clones, with roughly 90% occurring once and the leading ten covering 9.5% to 10%. Sample: peripheral blood. The receptors stem from a man aged 30 to 45 with COVID-19, enrolled during active disease. Both conserved end residues are part of each CDR3. A D gene is named only where the DNA matches it firmly. Some rows have no size entry. The others give once, few or many, or a class for an expanded clone.

clone size	J gene	V gene	D gene	CDR3 protein	CDR3 DNA
.	TRBJ1-5	TRBV6-5	.	CASSLRGSNQPQHF	TGTGCCAGCAGCCTAAGGGGTAGCAATCAGCCCCAGCATTTT
.	TRBJ2-7	TRBV5-1	.	CASSPSYEQYF	TGCGCCAGCAGCCCTTCCTACGAGCAGTACTTC
.	TRBJ2-7	TRBV7-9	TRBD2	CASSSNRREGAGMDEQYF	TGTGCCAGCAGCTCGAACCGGCGGGAGGGGGCAGGAATGGACGAGCAGTACTTC
.	TRBJ2-7	TRBV6-5	TRBD1	CASSLDGTGNEQYF	TGTGCCAGCAGCCTAGACGGGACAGGGAACGAGCAGTACTTC
.	TRBJ2-5	TRBV2	.	CASSEAGTAQETQYF	TGTGCCAGCAGTGAAGCCGGGACTGCTCAAGAGACCCAGTACTTC
once	TRBJ2-5	TRBV19	TRBD2	CASRPTQTGGSTYF	TGTGCCAGTAGACCGACCCAGACGGGGGGATCGACGTACTTC
.	TRBJ1-6	TRBV6-1	TRBD1	CASSEAWTGRFGRTSPLHF	TGTGCCAGCAGTGAAGCCTGGACAGGTCGATTTGGGAGGACTTCACCCCTCCACTTT
.	TRBJ2-7	TRBV3-1/TRBV3-2	.	CASSQDYLTYEQYF	TGTGCCAGCAGCCAAGATTACTTAACCTACGAGCAGTACTTC
.	TRBJ1-5	TRBV6-5	TRBD1	CASSLDRGQNQPQHF	TGTGCCAGCAGCCTCGACAGGGGGCAGAATCAGCCCCAGCATTTT
.	TRBJ2-1	TRBV20-1	.	CSAKVGEQFF	TGCAGTGCTAAAGTCGGTGAGCAGTTCTTC
.	TRBJ1-2	TRBV19	.	CASSKQGPELGTEYGYTF	TGTGCCAGTAGTAAACAGGGTCCGGAACTCGGCACGGAGTATGGCTACACCTTC
.	TRBJ1-4	TRBV6-5	TRBD1	CASSSLTGGSGEKLFF	TGTGCCAGCAGTTCCCTAACAGGGGGCAGTGGTGAAAAACTGTTTTTT
few	TRBJ1-3	TRBV28	.	CASSSWGFLRGGSEGNTIYF	TGTGCCAGCAGTTCTTGGGGGTTTCTTCGCGGGGGCTCGGAAGGAAACACCATATATTTT
.	TRBJ2-2	TRBV9	.	CASRPTDTYTGELFF	TGTGCCAGCAGACCGACCGACACATACACCGGGGAGCTGTTTTTT
once	TRBJ2-5	TRBV10-3	TRBD2	CAISGVRLAGLVTQYF	TGTGCCATCAGTGGGGTTCGCCTAGCGGGGCTGGTGACCCAGTACTTC
few	TRBJ2-1	TRBV11-2	.	CASSHRGFRVSEYNEQFF	TGTGCCAGCAGCCACCGGGGTTTTCGGGTTTCAGAATACAATGAGCAGTTCTTC
.	TRBJ2-3	TRBV6-2/TRBV6-3	.	CASSLLPAAGATDTQYF	TGTGCCAGCAGCCTCCTGCCTGCGGCGGGTGCCACAGATACGCAGTATTTT
.	TRBJ2-7	TRBV7-2	TRBD1	CASSTTGVYEQYF	TGTGCCAGCAGCACCACAGGGGTCTACGAGCAGTACTTC
.	TRBJ2-3	TRBV10-3	TRBD2	CAISESSSGGVRDTQYF	TGTGCCATCAGTGAGTCGTCTAGCGGGGGCGTTCGGGATACGCAGTATTTT
once	TRBJ1-6	TRBV6-2/TRBV6-3	.	CASSYSAATYNSPLHF	TGTGCCAGCAGTTACTCGGCGGCAACCTATAATTCACCCCTCCACTTT
few	TRBJ1-1	TRBV18	TRBD1	CASSSTITGENTEAFF	TGTGCCAGCTCATCAACCATCACAGGGGAGAACACTGAAGCTTTCTTT
.	TRBJ2-5	TRBV10-3	TRBD1	CAISGDRENMGRSETQYF	TGTGCCATCAGTGGGGACAGGGAAAACATGGGACGGTCGGAGACCCAGTACTTC
.	TRBJ2-6	TRBV18	TRBD1	CASSPGTVNSGANVLTF	TGTGCCAGCTCACCAGGGACAGTAAACTCTGGGGCCAACGTCCTGACTTTC
few	TRBJ2-7	TRBV9	.	CASSVGRGAYEQYF	TGTGCCAGCAGCGTAGGTCGGGGAGCCTACGAGCAGTACTTC
.	TRBJ1-5	TRBV28	.	CASSLATSDNQPQHF	TGTGCCAGCAGTTTAGCTACTAGTGACAATCAGCCCCAGCATTTT
.	TRBJ2-5	TRBV4-2	TRBD2	CASSQEPSGETQYF	TGTGCCAGCAGCCAAGAGCCTAGCGGAGAGACCCAGTACTTC
.	TRBJ2-7	TRBV4-3	.	CASSQEEGGSYEQYF	TGCGCCAGCAGCCAAGAGGAGGGGGGGTCCTACGAGCAGTACTTC